This T cell receptor (beta chain) was profiled in a study of OX40 agonist ivuxolimab in advanced cancers. For the study at large: Patients achieving partial responses numbered three: one hepatocellular carcinoma case and two cutaneous melanoma cases. Study-level findings and limits: Researchers did not establish what antigens the expanded peripheral T cells target. Certain nonresponding patients likewise had low normalized T-cell clonal expansion. The study found among the lowest clonal expansion in partial responders at 0.1-3.0 mg/kg.

The germline gives CDR1 MNHNY, CDR2 SVGAGI (reference sequence). The CDR3 extends over 14 amino acids. The data were produced by immunoSEQ multiplex PCR, yet TCRdb's version contains in-frame clones alone and is incomplete. The profile shows tens of thousands of clones, 60% to 80% of them singletons. Points on this clone: Its matching antigen is unknown. An end of the junction does not agree with germline; a read error may underlie this.

Sequenced material: CD4+ or CD8+ T cells sorted from blood, taken in a trial of the OX40 agonist ivuxolimab. This clonotype was obtained from an adult with an advanced solid tumor such as melanoma, head and neck, liver or kidney cancer. The rearrangement joins TRBV6-6 to TRBJ2-7, with 14 bases that match TRBD2. The CDR3 bases are TGTGCCAGCAGTCCGGGACTAGCGGGAGTCGAGCAGCACTTC. Its protein product is CASSPGLAGVEQHF.